These 29 T cell receptor beta chains share one sample of origin, sequenced in a study of T cell changes during pregnancy in multiple sclerosis. The repertoire was sequenced with immunoSEQ multiplex PCR; TCRdb's copy has only in-frame clones and lacks some. The profile shows fewer than 35,000 clones, about 92% of them singletons. Specimen: CD4+ T cells from peripheral blood mononuclear cells, collected in the second trimester of pregnancy. Receptor source: a female donor with multiple sclerosis, enrolled in a pregnancy study.

In this sample, this clone turned up a few times. The V call is TRBV6-1, the J call TRBJ2-7, with 7 bases matching TRBD1. The J segment lost 7 bases and the V segment lost 8 bases, leaving 11 bases of the junction unmatched. CDR3 length: 13 residues. Per germline, CDR1 MNHNS and CDR2 SASEGT. The CDR3 loop reads CASRRDSLGEQYF. The CDR3 region has the DNA TGTGCCAGCCGCCGGGACAGCTTAGGTGAGCAGTACTTC.

The V gene is TRBV7-9, the J gene TRBJ2-1; the D gene is possibly TRBD2 (5 bases). This CDR3 has 14 amino acids. Trimming took off 8 bases at V and 9 bases at J, with 20 bases between the two ends. CDR1 and CDR2 from the germline V gene are SEHNR and FQNEAQ (reference sequence). The CDR3 coding sequence is TGTGCCAGCGGTGTAGAGGTCCGGGCGGGTGAGCAGTTCTTC. Translation gives CASGVEVRAGEQFF. The entire variable domain, with the rest obtained from reference TRBV7-9 and TRBJ2-1, is as follows: DTGVSQNPRHKITKRGQNVTFRCDPISEHNRLYWYRQTLGQGPEFLTYFQNEAQLEKSRLLSDRFSAERPKGSFSTLEIQRTEQGDSAMYLCASGVEVRAGEQFFGPGTRLTVL.

This rearrangement joins TRBV27 to TRBJ1-2, with D perhaps matching TRBD1 (6 bases). There are 23 residues in the CDR3. V was cut by 2 bases and J by 3 bases, with 37 bases left in between. The germline V gene has CDR1 MNHEY and CDR2 SMNVEV (reference sequence). CDR3 DNA: TGTGCCAGCAGTTTAAAACTCCGCCCCCGAGGACTGACAGTACAGGGTGGGGACTATGGCTACACCTTC. It yields the protein CASSLKLRPRGLTVQGGDYGYTF.

This clone was seen once. The chain joins TRBV30 to TRBJ1-1; D gene unclear. The germline gives CDR1 GTSNPN, CDR2 SVGIG (reference sequence). This CDR3 spans 11 amino acids. Deletions cut 0 bases from V and 6 bases from J, with 5 bases between. The DNA for the CDR3 is TGTGCCTGGAGTGTACTATCTGAAGCTTTCTTT. This codes for CAWSVLSEAFF.

V gene TRBV27 combines with J gene TRBJ2-1, with 7 bases matching TRBD1. The CDR3 sequence is 16 residues long. CDR1 is MNHEY and CDR2 is SMNVEV in the germline V gene (reference sequence). The J segment lost 0 bases and the V segment lost 6 bases, leaving 8 bases of the junction unmatched. CDR3: CASRALQGSSYNEQFF. The CDR3 nucleotides read TGTGCCAGCAGAGCCCTACAGGGGAGCTCCTACAATGAGCAGTTCTTC.

The chain recombines TRBV28 with TRBJ1-1, with 9 bases fitting TRBD1. This CDR3 contains 15 residues. Germline V gene data show CDR1 as MDHEN and CDR2 as SYDVKM. The trim removed 5 bases at V and 5 bases at J, leaving 9 bases unmatched. CDR3 in DNA: TGTGCCAGCAGTCCCGGGACAGGGATTTTGACTGAAGCTTTCTTT. Translated, it gives CASSPGTGILTEAFF.

The CDR3 spells CASSLEAGEQKLFF. The CDR3, as DNA: TGCGCCAGCAGCTTGGAGGCAGGGGAGCAAAAACTGTTTTTT. V and J are TRBV5-1 and TRBJ1-4; possible D gene TRBD1, 6 bases. The CDR3 runs to 14 residues. V was clipped by 0 bases and J by 9 bases, with 12 bases between them. Germline CDR1 SGHRS, CDR2 YFSETQ.

The chain employs TRBV5-4 and TRBJ2-7, with TRBD1 identical over 8 bases. J lost 0 bases, V lost 4 bases, and 6 bases had no gene match. The CDR3 sequence is 15 residues long. CDR1 is SGHNT and CDR2 is YYREEE in the germline V gene (reference sequence). The CDR3 reads CASSKDRGSSYEQYF. The CDR3 coding sequence is TGTGCCAGCAGCAAAGACAGGGGTTCCTCCTACGAGCAGTACTTC.

The chain is built from TRBV4-2 and TRBJ2-1; D remains ambiguous. The V and J ends lost 0 bases and 9 bases respectively, with 6 bases between them. This CDR3 has 12 amino acids. CDR1 LGHNA and CDR2 YNFKEQ come from the germline V gene. The CDR3 region has the DNA TGTGCCAGCAGCCAAGATGTGAGTGAGCAGTTCTTC. Translated: CASSQDVSEQFF.

The V call is TRBV6-6, the J call TRBJ2-7; 8 bases are a match to TRBD1. Germline CDR1 reads MNHNY; CDR2 reads SVGAGI (reference sequence). The CDR3 consists of 15 residues. V lost 0 bases to trimming and J lost 4 bases; unmatched junction nucleotides: 5. The chain's CDR3 is CASSYSRQGLYEQYF. The DNA for the CDR3 is TGTGCCAGCAGTTACTCGCGACAGGGGCTGTACGAGCAGTACTTC.

The chain has TRBV5-1 and TRBJ2-5; TRBD2 is a possible D gene (5 bases). CDR1 and CDR2 (germline): SGHRS, YFSETQ. CDR3 length: 14 residues. V was shortened by 2 bases and J by 4 bases, with 12 bases between the two germline ends. The chain's CDR3 is CASSFGGPGETQYF. The CDR3 region has the DNA TGCGCCAGCAGCTTTGGAGGTCCGGGAGAGACCCAGTACTTC.

The chain links TRBV5-1 to TRBJ2-7, with D tentatively TRBD1 (5 bases). Germline assignment: CDR1 SGHRS and CDR2 YFSETQ. Trimming removed 0 bases from V and 6 bases from J, with 13 bases in between. The CDR3 covers 14 residues. CDR3 sequence reads: CASSLDAGLGEQYF. The CDR3 coding sequence is TGCGCCAGCAGCTTGGATGCAGGGCTTGGCGAGCAGTACTTC.

Here the CDR3 reads CASKLSRGNTEAFF. CDR3 bases: TGTGCCAGCAAATTAAGTAGGGGAAACACTGAAGCTTTCTTT. The V gene is TRBV6-1, the J gene TRBJ1-1, with a possible D match to TRBD1 (5 bases). CDR3 length equals 14 residues. CDR1 is MNHNS, CDR2 SASEGT, per germline. Between the trimmed V and J ends, which lost 7 bases and 2 bases, there was a span of 14 bases.

The rearrangement uses TRBV5-8 and TRBJ2-7; TRBD2 matches at 7 bases. Germline V gene data show CDR1 as SGHTS and CDR2 as YDEGEE. CDR3 length equals 18 residues. V gave up 1 base and J gave up 3 bases; unmatched junction bases: 16. For the CDR3, the DNA is TGTGCCAGCAGCTTGTTGGGGACCCTGGGAGCGGGAAACTACGAGCAGTACTTC. Its translation is CASSLLGTLGAGNYEQYF. The variable domain in full, with the rest retrieved from reference TRBV5-8 and TRBJ2-7, is EAGVTQSPTHLIKTRGQQATLRCSPISGHTSVYWYQQALGLGLQFLLWYDEGEERNRGNFPPRFSGRQFPNYSSELNVNALELEDSALYLCASSLLGTLGAGNYEQYFGPGTRLTVT.

This rearrangement joins TRBV19 to TRBJ2-2, with 9 bases identical to TRBD1. Germline-derived CDR1 and CDR2 are LNHDA and SQIVND (reference sequence). This CDR3 spans 15 amino acids. Trimming removed 5 bases from V and 3 bases from J; junction bases left unmatched: 4. The DNA for the CDR3 is TGTGCCAGTAGTTTACAGGGGGCCGACACCGGGGAGCTGTTTTTT. Translated: CASSLQGADTGELFF.

J is TRBJ1-2 and V is TRBV6-1, with no clear D. This CDR3 is built from 13 residues. The germline V gene encodes CDR1 MNHNS and CDR2 SASEGT. Trimming cost V 8 bases and J 4 bases, with 14 bases left between them. The CDR3 DNA is TGTGCCAGCGATAGACCTGGAGCCTATGGCTACACCTTC. This translates into CASDRPGAYGYTF.

V is TRBV6-1 and J is TRBJ2-7; 10 nucleotides match TRBD2. V lost 0 bases to trimming and J lost 2 bases; unmatched junction nucleotides: 7. CDR1 is MNHNS and CDR2 is SASEGT in the germline V gene. The CDR3 totals 17 residues. The CDR3 sequence: CASSEAAGSGRAYEQYF. The CDR3 DNA reads as TGTGCCAGCAGTGAAGCCGCCGGCAGCGGGAGGGCCTACGAGCAGTACTTC.

The CDR3 DNA sequence: TGTGCAAGTCGCCCCCGATCCAAGCGGGACCCGGTCAATGAGCAGTTCTTC. Protein sequence: CASRPRSKRDPVNEQFF. V and J are TRBV12-2 and TRBJ2-1; the table's D call, TRBD2, was not checked against the DNA. TRBV12-2 has pseudogene status. CDR3 length equals 17 residues.

The chain joins TRBV7-2 to TRBJ2-1; D gene uncertain. V lost 2 bases and J 6 bases, leaving 11 bases between the germline ends. This CDR3 has 14 amino acids. The germline V gene encodes CDR1 SGHTA and CDR2 FQGNSA. The DNA for the CDR3 is TGTGCCAGCAGCTTACGATTCGGTCCCAATGAGCAGTTCTTC. It yields the protein CASSLRFGPNEQFF.

The chain uses TRBV28 and TRBJ1-4, with no clear D. The CDR3 sequence is 16 residues long. With 7 bases removed from V and 0 bases from J, the gap between germline ends came to 15 bases. Germline V lookup: CDR1 MDHEN, CDR2 SYDVKM. CDR3 nucleotides: TGTGCCAGCAATACACCGTTACATGCAACTAATGAAAAACTGTTTTTT. Protein sequence: CASNTPLHATNEKLFF.

V is TRBV30 and J is TRBJ1-6, with D perhaps TRBD1 (5 bases). CDR1 is GTSNPN, CDR2 SVGIG, per germline (reference sequence). V was clipped by 4 bases and J by 7 bases, with 17 bases between them. The CDR3 runs 15 residues. The CDR3 nucleotides read TGTGCCTGGACCTATAAAAGGGGAAGAAATTCACCCCTCCACTTT. Its translation is CAWTYKRGRNSPLHF.

This chain joins TRBV27 and TRBJ2-2; no firm D call. The CDR3 is made up of 15 amino acids. Germline V CDR1 and CDR2: MNHEY, SMNVEV (reference sequence). Trimming stripped 2 bases from V and 6 bases from J, with 13 bases between. DNA of the CDR3: TGTGCCAGCAGTTTACAGGCCACAAGAGCCGGGGAGCTGTTTTTT. Its translation: CASSLQATRAGELFF.

The chain joins TRBV9 to TRBJ2-7; a possible D gene is TRBD1 (6 bases). The CDR3 totals 15 residues. Germline V gives CDR1 SGDLS, CDR2 YYNGEE. Trimming took off 0 bases at V and 5 bases at J, with 15 bases between the two ends. The DNA of the CDR3 is TGTGCCAGCAGCGTAGAGGGACAACCCTTTAACGAGCAGTACTTC. Translated: CASSVEGQPFNEQYF.

The V gene is TRBV6-1, the J gene TRBJ2-1; TRBD2 is a possible D gene (5 bases). The germline CDR1 and CDR2 sequences are MNHNS and SASEGT. The CDR3 covers 16 residues. V was clipped by 1 base and J by 4 bases, with 14 bases between them. The CDR3, as DNA: TGTGCCAGCAGTGAAGGGAGGCAGCGGAGATACAATGAGCAGTTCTTC. This sequence encodes CASSEGRQRRYNEQFF.

The rearrangement joins TRBV5-1 to TRBJ2-1; D is ambiguous. Germline lookup yields CDR1 SGHRS and CDR2 YFSETQ. This CDR3 spans 14 amino acids. Between the trimmed V and J ends, which lost 0 bases and 4 bases, there was a span of 8 bases. This CDR3 reads CASSLGPQYNEQFF. CDR3 nucleotide sequence: TGCGCCAGCAGCTTGGGGCCCCAGTACAATGAGCAGTTCTTC.

This chain links TRBV28 with TRBJ1-2, with D possibly matching TRBD1 (6 bases). This CDR3 has 13 residues. V was shortened by 5 bases and J by 4 bases, with 11 bases between the two germline ends. Germline CDR1 reads MDHEN; CDR2 reads SYDVKM. The CDR3 DNA follows: TGTGCCAGCAGTACAGGGTCTGGCTATGGCTACACCTTC. This gives the protein CASSTGSGYGYTF.

The chain carries TRBV30 and TRBJ1-1, with unresolved D. V gave up 0 bases and J gave up 1 base, with 6 bases separating them. The CDR3 totals 13 residues. The germline gives CDR1 GTSNPN, CDR2 SVGIG (reference sequence). In DNA form, the CDR3 reads TGTGCCTGGAGTGTACAAAGGAACACTGAAGCTTTCTTT. The encoded protein is CAWSVQRNTEAFF.

The V call is TRBV28, the J call TRBJ2-3, with D possibly being TRBD2 (5 bases). Deletions cut 5 bases from V and 1 base from J, with 13 bases between. The germline V gene has CDR1 MDHEN and CDR2 SYDVKM. This CDR3 contains 15 residues. CDR3 amino acids: CASSPPGSGTDTQYF. The CDR3 DNA reads as TGTGCCAGCAGTCCCCCGGGGTCCGGCACAGATACGCAGTATTTT. Drawing the rest from reference TRBV28 and TRBJ2-3, the complete variable domain is DVKVTQSSRYLVKRTGEKVFLECVQDMDHENMFWYRQDPGLGLRLIYFSYDVKMKEKGDIPEGYSVSREKKERFSLILESASTNQTSMYLCASSPPGSGTDTQYFGPGTRLTVL.

The chain joins TRBV30 to TRBJ1-1; 7 bases match TRBD1. The CDR3 is 14 residues long. V was pared by 5 bases and J by 0 bases, with 6 bases of the junction left unmatched. CDR1 is GTSNPN and CDR2 is SVGIG in the germline V gene (reference sequence). Here the CDR3 reads CAWGRTGLNTEAFF. In DNA form, the CDR3 reads TGTGCCTGGGGCAGGACAGGTCTGAACACTGAAGCTTTCTTT.